The entry below describes one TCR beta chain. Its target is not known. The CDR3 has 15 residues. CDR1 MDHEN and CDR2 SYDVKM come from the germline V gene. The V end lost 6 bases, the J end lost 0 bases, and 14 bases lay between the germline ends. This entry is derived from a study of T cell repertoires in cytomegalovirus infection. In the study overall: Through public TCR beta signatures, both CMV infection and matching HLA type were indicated. Overall study findings and caveats: There were carriers of CMV plus the relevant HLA, and cumulative public TCR beta family frequency identified them. Across the ex vivo response, the dominant clonotypes were HLA-C-restricted CMV-specific TCR beta clonotypes.

MiXCR was run by TCRdb on the reads, yielding one entry per CDR3 protein. The table records nearly 450,000 distinct CDR3 sequences, about 33% of them present only once. This chain connects TRBV28 to TRBJ1-1, with TRBD1 as a possible D gene (5 bases). The TCR was taken from a human donor in good health (CMV status not recorded). Some clones in this sample may be carry-over from other donors' samples. The sample taken for sequencing was PBMCs. The CDR3 loop is CASSLDTRMNTEAFF. The CDR3 DNA sequence: TGTGCCAGCAGCTTGGACACGAGGATGAACACTGAAGCTTTCTTT.